The source of this TCR beta chain is a study of T cell clonotyping in hematopoietic cell transplantation. Study background: Recipient samples before transplant were obtained post-cytoreduction. The study, taken as a whole, reports: Pathologically expanded recipient clonotypes increased progressively from day 30 to day 180 as diversity fell. Few recipient clonotypes overlapped donors; over 95% were de novo at given depth.

Time point noted: recipient sample about 28 days before transplant, after cytoreduction. Blood collection times were about day -28 and days 30, 100, 180 posttransplant. Details on this clone: Antigen unknown.

The repertoire was sequenced with immunoSEQ multiplex PCR; TCRdb's copy has only in-frame clones and lacks some. Of about 27,000 clones in the sample, 70% to 75% were seen once. The CDR3 is made up of 15 amino acids. From germline, CDR1 is GTSNPN and CDR2 SVGIG (reference sequence). Trimming cost V 2 bases and J 0 bases, with 14 bases left between them. This receptor was identified in a man aged 50 or older with myelodysplastic syndrome. Some clones in this sample may be carry-over from other donors' samples. The starting material was peripheral blood mononuclear cells, obtained before stem cell transplant. This sequence joins TRBV30 and TRBJ2-7; D not resolved. The CDR3 nucleotides are TGTGCCTGGAGTTGTGCCAGGAGCCCCTCCTACGAGCAGTACTTC. Protein: CAWSCARSPSYEQYF. The full variable domain, completed using reference TRBV30 and TRBJ2-7, is SQTIHQWPATLVQPVGSPLSLECTVEGTSNPNLYWYRQAAGRGLQLLFYSVGIGQISSEVPQNLSASRPQDRQFILSSKKLLLSDSGFYLCAWSCARSPSYEQYFGPGTRLTVT.